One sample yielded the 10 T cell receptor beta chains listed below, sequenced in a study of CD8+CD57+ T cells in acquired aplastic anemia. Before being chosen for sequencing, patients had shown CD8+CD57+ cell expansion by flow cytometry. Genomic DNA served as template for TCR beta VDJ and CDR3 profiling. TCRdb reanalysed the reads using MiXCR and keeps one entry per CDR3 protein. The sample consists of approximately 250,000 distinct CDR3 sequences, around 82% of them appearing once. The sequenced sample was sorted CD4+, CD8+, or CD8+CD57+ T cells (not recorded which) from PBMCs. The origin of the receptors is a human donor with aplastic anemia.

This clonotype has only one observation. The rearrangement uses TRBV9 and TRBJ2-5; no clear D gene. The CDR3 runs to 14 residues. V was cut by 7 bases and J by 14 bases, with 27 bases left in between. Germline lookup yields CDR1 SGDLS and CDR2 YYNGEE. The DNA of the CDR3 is TGTGCCAGCCCGAGAGACATACCTACAATGACCAGTTACTTC. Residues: CASPRDIPTMTSYF. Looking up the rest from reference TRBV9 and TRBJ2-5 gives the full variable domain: DSGVTQTPKHLITATGQRVTLRCSPRSGDLSVYWYQQSLDQGLQFLIQYYNGEERAKGNILERFSAQQFPDLHSELNLSSLELGDSALYFCASPRDIPTMTSYFGPGTRLLVL.

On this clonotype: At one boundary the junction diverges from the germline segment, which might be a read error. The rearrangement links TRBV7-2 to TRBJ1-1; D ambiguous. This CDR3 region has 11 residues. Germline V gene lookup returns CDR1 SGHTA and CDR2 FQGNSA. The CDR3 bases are TGTGCCAGCAGCTTAGCGGCTGGAGCTGTCTTT. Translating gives CASSLAAGAVF.

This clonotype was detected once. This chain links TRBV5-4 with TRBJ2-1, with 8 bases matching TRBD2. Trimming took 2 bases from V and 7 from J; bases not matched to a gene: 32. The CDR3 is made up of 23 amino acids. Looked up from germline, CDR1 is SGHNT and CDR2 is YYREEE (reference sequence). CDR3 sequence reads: CASSLGICSARAPLAGLSNEQFF. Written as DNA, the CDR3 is TGTGCCAGCAGCTTAGGTATATGCAGTGCTAGAGCACCCTTAGCGGGACTGTCGAATGAGCAGTTCTTC.

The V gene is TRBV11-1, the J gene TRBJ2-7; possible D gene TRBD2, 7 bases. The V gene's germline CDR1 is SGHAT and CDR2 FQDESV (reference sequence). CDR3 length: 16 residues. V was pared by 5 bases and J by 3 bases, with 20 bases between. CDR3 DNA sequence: TGTGCCAGCAGCCCATTAGAGGGGGACTACTACTACGAGCAGTACTTC. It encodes CASSPLEGDYYYEQYF.

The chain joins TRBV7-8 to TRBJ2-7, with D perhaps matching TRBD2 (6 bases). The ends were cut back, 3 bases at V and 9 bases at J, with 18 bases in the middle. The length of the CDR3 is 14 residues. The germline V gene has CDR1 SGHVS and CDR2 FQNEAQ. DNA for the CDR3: TGTGCCAGCAGCTTCGTGGGAGGTACCGATGCGCAGTACTTC. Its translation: CASSFVGGTDAQYF.

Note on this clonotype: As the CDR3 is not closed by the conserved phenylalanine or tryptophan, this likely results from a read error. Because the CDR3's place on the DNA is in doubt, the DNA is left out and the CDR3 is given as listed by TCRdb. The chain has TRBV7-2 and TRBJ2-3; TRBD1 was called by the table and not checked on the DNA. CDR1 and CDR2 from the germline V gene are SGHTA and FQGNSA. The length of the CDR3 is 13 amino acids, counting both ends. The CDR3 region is CASGVAGGADYGY.

The CDR3 loop is CASSLAPGTKETQYF. The CDR3 DNA reads as TGTGCCAGCAGCTTAGCCCCAGGCACAAAAGAGACCCAGTACTTC. The J gene is TRBJ2-5, the V gene TRBV11-2; D remains unclear. Trimming took off 1 base at V and 3 bases at J, with 12 bases between the two ends. Germline assignment: CDR1 SGHAT and CDR2 FQNNGV. This CDR3 has 15 amino acids.

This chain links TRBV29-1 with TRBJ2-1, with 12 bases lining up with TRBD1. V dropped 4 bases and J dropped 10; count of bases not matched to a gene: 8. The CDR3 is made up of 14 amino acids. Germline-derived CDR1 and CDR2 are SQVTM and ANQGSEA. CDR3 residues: CSVVRDRGRGEQFF. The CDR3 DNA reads TGCAGCGTTGTCCGGGACAGGGGGCGGGGGGAGCAGTTCTTC.

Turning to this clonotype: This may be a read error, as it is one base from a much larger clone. DNA of the CDR3: TGTGCCAGCAGCTTAGCGGGAGCCCAGCAGTACGTC. This codes for CASSLAGAQQYV. The V and J genes are TRBV7-8 and TRBJ2-7; TRBD2 might be the D (5 bases). Germline CDR1 SGHVS, CDR2 FQNEAQ. Trimming took 0 bases from V and 8 from J, leaving 8 bases between them. CDR3 length: 12 amino acids.

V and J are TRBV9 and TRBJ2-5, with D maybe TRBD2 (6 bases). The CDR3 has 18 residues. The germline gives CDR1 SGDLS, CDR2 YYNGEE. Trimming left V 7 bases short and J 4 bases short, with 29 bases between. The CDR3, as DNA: TGTGCCAGCGGATTGACTAGGTACATTGAGTATTTGGGAGAGACCCAGTACTTC. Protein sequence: CASGLTRYIEYLGETQYF.